The source of this T cell receptor (beta chain) is a study of radiotherapy plus CTLA-4 blockade in lung cancer. Across the whole study: In roughly 19% of patients, objective responses were seen; 30% to 35% had disease control.

TCRdb keeps only in-frame clones here, not all; method: immunoSEQ multiplex PCR. The sample records some 64,000 clones, around 69% being singletons. V shed 3 bases and J shed 3 bases, with 15 bases lying between them. Germline loops: CDR1 MDHEN, CDR2 SYDVKM. CDR3 size: 15 residues. The rearrangement joins TRBV28 to TRBJ2-7; D might be TRBD2 (6 bases). This TCR was recovered from a human donor with non-small cell lung cancer whose response to radiotherapy plus ipilimumab could not be evaluated. Some clones in this sample may be carry-over from other donors' samples. This material consisted of peripheral blood, taken from a patient treated with radiotherapy plus ipilimumab. CDR3 in DNA: TGTGCCAGCAGTTTCACCCGGGACTCAGTCTACGAGCAGTACTTC. The encoded protein is CASSFTRDSVYEQYF.